This TCR beta chain emerged from a study of blood T cell repertoires in COVID-19 (dated by TCRdb to the early 2020s). Regarding the study in general: Samples covering the acute and convalescent phases of COVID-19 were provided by collaborators in the United States, Italy and Spain. The material from the prospective study consisted of cDNA or gDNA derived from T cells, B-cell-depleted T cells, or PBMCs. Deeply sampled blood TCRbeta repertoires from subjects exposed to, actively infected with, or recovered from COVID-19 were included in the dataset. The repertoires were released in a freely available public database intended as a resource for research on the immune response to SARS-CoV-2. Samples came from the ongoing ImmuneRACE study (first 160 participants) plus 1,254 subjects from 6 global collaborators. The sample metadata nearly always contained a de-identified subject ID, COVID-19 status, age in years and sex. HLA class I and class II types, where available, came from metadata supplied by the sample provider rather than from assay-based typing. Beyond this particular receptor, the publication reports: Clinical and demographic metadata were provided uncurated, with the amount varying by source and participant.

Participants in the prospective study were aged roughly 18 to 100 years, lived in 24 United States geographic areas, and enrolled through a virtual design. Cohort assignment in the prospective study relied on participant-reported clinical history from a screening survey and a study questionnaire. Recovered participants in ImmuneRACE Cohort 3 were defined by two consecutive negative NP/OP PCR tests, clearance by a healthcare professional, or resolution of symptoms. In the prospective study, whole blood, serum and a nasopharyngeal or oropharyngeal swab were collected from each participant by mobile phlebotomists. Over a roughly 2-month period, participants in the prospective study had the option of providing additional blood draws and questionnaires. Before DNA extraction, prospective study blood samples were shipped either frozen or at room temperature. The germline V gene yields MNHEY for CDR1 and SVGAGI for CDR2. The V and J ends are trimmed by 0 bases and 3 bases, leaving 11 bases between them. Inclusive of the bounding cysteine and phenylalanine, the CDR3 is 16 residues long. The sequence is cut down to CDR3 DNA, 48 bases in frame from base 1.

About this clone itself: Its cognate antigen has yet to be identified. No clone much larger than this one lies a single base away; base qualities are absent.

TCRbeta CDR3 regions were amplified from genomic DNA using the immunoSEQ Assay, a bias-controlled multiplex PCR. As for the original processing: The number of nucleated cells in each sample was estimated from the amplification of reference gene primers within the assay. Sequence reads were collapsed and filtered to measure the absolute abundance of every unique TCRbeta CDR3 rearrangement. Productive Simpson clonality was computed per sample as the square root of Simpson's diversity index over productive rearrangements. This immuneACCESS table, as held by TCRdb, lists in-frame sequences with V and J called but not all clones. Of the missing ones, under half trace to an unresolved V gene in checked studies; the others have no known cause. The V and J calls and clone size come from that table; D and trimming were worked out from the DNA. The sample table contains about 380,000 clones; only one count was recorded for around 90% of them. The ten largest clones take up more than 0.95% of the sample.

The receptor was isolated from a woman between 18 and 30 years old who had recovered from COVID-19. Source material: PBMCs or T cells enriched from blood (not recorded which). The chain was built from TRBV6-5 and TRBJ2-2; TRBD1 is a possible D gene, resting on 5 matching bases. The encoded CDR3 is CASSYSERTYTGELFF. At the DNA level, the sequence is TGTGCCAGCAGTTACTCGGAAAGGACATACACCGGGGAGCTGTTTTTT.